Presented here are 6 T cell receptor beta chains from one specimen sequenced in a study of patients and donors after allogeneic stem cell transplantation. Each CDR3 protein is one row after TCRdb ran MiXCR on the RT-PCR reads. The data contain roughly 180,000 distinct CDR3 sequences, more than 35% of them singletons. The material sequenced was blood, either unsorted or a sorted T cell fraction (not recorded which). The receptors shown here come from a human donor who was either an allogeneic HSCT recipient or a stem cell or donor lymphocyte infusion donor (not recorded which). It is not recorded whose cells these are; they may come from a transplant donor.

In this sample, this clonotype turned up once. The rearrangement uses TRBV7-6 and TRBJ2-3; D call uncertain. The CDR3 sequence is 15 residues long. Germline V CDR1 and CDR2: SGHVS, FNYEAQ. With 0 bases removed from V and 1 base from J, the gap between germline ends came to 8 bases. The CDR3 sequence is CASSLAAARTDTQYF. Here the CDR3 DNA reads TGTGCCAGCAGCTTAGCGGCAGCACGCACAGATACGCAGTATTTT.

The chain uses TRBV5-1 and TRBJ1-2; no clear D gene. The germline gives CDR1 SGHRS, CDR2 YFSETQ. V was pared by 2 bases and J by 6 bases, with 8 bases between. The CDR3 covers 12 residues. The CDR3 spells CASSLGRHGYTF. The DNA of the CDR3 is TGCGCCAGCAGCTTAGGCAGACATGGCTACACCTTC.

J is TRBJ2-7 and V is TRBV30; TRBD2 might be the D (5 bases). Germline V gives CDR1 GTSNPN, CDR2 SVGIG (reference sequence). The V end was cut by 4 bases, the J end by 5 bases, with 9 bases between. The CDR3 runs 11 residues. CDR3 coding DNA: TGTGCCTGGACGACCGGGAACGAGCAGTACTTC. It is translated as CAWTTGNEQYF.

The V and J genes are TRBV27 and TRBJ2-3; D possibly corresponds to TRBD2 (6 bases). The CDR3 length is 16 residues. Germline CDR1 reads MNHEY; CDR2 reads SMNVEV (reference sequence). The V end lost 0 bases, the J end lost 0 bases, and 10 bases lay between the germline ends. The CDR3 sequence is CASSLSAGLSTDTQYF. DNA of the CDR3: TGTGCCAGCAGTTTATCGGCGGGATTAAGCACAGATACGCAGTATTTT.

About this clonotype itself: At one boundary the junction diverges from the germline segment, which might be a read error. The V call is TRBV20-1, the J call TRBJ2-7; D not resolved. Germline CDR1 reads DFQATT; CDR2 reads SNEGSKA (reference sequence). The CDR3 has 12 amino acids. The CDR3 sequence is CSARDSLWPTSF. The DNA of the CDR3 is TGCAGTGCTAGAGATAGCCTTTGGCCCACCTCCTTC.

This rearrangement joins TRBV10-3 to TRBJ1-6; 9 bases fit TRBD1. In germline, CDR1 is ENHRY, CDR2 SYGVKD. V shed 6 bases and J 8 bases; nucleotides not matched to a gene: 5. This CDR3 comprises 14 residues. The CDR3 protein is CAISLRDRDSPLHF. Here the CDR3 DNA reads TGTGCCATCAGCCTCCGGGACAGGGATTCACCCCTCCACTTT.